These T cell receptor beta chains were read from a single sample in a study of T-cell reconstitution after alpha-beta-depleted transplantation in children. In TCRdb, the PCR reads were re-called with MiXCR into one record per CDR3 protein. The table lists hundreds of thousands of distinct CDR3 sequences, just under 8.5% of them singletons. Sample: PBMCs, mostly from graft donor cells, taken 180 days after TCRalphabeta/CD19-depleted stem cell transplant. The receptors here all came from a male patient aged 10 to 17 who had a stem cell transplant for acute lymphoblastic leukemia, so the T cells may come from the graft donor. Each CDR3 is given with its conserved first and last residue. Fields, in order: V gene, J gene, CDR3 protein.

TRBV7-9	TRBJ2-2	CAGWTGTSNTGELFF
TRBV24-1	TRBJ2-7	CATSDFGPSGSYEQYF
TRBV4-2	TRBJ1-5	CASSQDLRGGSNQPQHF
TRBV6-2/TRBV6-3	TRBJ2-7	CASIPPGLPYEQYF
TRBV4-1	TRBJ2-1	CASSQVGGWFNEQFF
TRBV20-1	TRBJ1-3	CSARTQSLSGNTIYF
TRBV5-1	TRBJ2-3	CASSWRRGTDTQYF
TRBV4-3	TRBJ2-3	CASSQVGTSLDTQYF
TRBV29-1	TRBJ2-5	CSVVERFGTQYF
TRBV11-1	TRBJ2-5	CASSLGTVKNQYF
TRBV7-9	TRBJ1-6	CASSGLGSYNSPLHF
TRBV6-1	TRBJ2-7	CASSQQGLSYEQYF
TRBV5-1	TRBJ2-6	CASSLAGGPWGANVLTF
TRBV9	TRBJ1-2	CASSPDRGLMSLRNYGYTF
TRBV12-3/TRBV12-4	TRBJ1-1	CANKRENTEAFF
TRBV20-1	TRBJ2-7	CSARVGQGIYEQYF
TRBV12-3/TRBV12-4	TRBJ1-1	CASTSRGTKGNTEAFF
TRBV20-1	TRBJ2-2	CSARDLTGTGELFF
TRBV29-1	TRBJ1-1	CSVEGRTNTEAFF
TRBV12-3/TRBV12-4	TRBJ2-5	CASSLSALAEPQETQYF
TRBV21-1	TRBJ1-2	CASSKNGGQYGYTF
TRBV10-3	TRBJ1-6	CAISPTGRVISPLHF
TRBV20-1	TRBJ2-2	CSARDRIGELFF
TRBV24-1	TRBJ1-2	CATSDSPGGGYTF
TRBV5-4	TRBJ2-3	CAGSLAGVPSDTQYF
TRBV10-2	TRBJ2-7	CASRAGTSVYEQYF
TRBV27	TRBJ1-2	CASSYYPLRDPEGYTF
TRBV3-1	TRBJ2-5	CASSHKRERETQYF
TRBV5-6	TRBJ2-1	CASSNRDTRYMGTYNEQFF
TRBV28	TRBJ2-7	CATTPGSANSYEQYF
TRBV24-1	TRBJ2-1	CATSEGRTAGEQFF
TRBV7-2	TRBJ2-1	CASSSEFGLALYNEQFF
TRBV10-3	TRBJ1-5	CAISEMRGNQPQHF
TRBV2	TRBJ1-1	CASKYDRGGLSGSEAFF
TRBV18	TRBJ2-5	CASSPLDTQETQYF
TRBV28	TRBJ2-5	CASSLPGWYQETQYF
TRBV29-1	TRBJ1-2	CSVDLLRGPYGYTF